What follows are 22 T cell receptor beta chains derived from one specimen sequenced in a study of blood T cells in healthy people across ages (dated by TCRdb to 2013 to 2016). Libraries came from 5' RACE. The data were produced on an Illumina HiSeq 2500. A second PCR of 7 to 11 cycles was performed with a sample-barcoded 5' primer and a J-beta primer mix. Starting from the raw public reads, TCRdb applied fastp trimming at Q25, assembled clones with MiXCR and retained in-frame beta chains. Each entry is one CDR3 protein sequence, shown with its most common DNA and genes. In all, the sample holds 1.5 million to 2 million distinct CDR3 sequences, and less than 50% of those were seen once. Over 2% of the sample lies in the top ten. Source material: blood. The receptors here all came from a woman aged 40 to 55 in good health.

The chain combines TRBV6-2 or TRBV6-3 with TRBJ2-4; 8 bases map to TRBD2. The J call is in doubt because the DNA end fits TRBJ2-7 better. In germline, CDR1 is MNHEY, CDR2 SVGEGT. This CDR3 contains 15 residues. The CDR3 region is CASRRIQRETYEQYF. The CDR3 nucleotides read TGTGCCAGCAGAAGGATCCAGCGGGAGACCTACGAGCAGTACTTC.

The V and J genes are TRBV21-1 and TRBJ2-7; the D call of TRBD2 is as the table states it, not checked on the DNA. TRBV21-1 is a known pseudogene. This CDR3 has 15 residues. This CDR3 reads CASSCERGPSYEQYF. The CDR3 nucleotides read TGTGCCAGCAGCTGTGAGCGGGGTCCCTCCTACGAGCAGTACTTC.

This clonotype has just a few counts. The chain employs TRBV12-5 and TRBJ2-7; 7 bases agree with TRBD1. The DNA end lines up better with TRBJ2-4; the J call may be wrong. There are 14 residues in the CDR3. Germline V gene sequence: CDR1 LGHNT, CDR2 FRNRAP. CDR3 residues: CASGFHGQDDIQYF. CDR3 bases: TGTGCTAGTGGTTTCCACGGACAGGATGACATTCAGTACTTC.

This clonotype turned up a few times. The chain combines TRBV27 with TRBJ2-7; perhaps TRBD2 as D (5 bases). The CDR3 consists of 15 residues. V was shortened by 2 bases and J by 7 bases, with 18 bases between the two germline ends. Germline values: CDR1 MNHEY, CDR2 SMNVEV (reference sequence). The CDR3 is CASSLNGGGPVEQYF. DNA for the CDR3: TGTGCCAGCAGTTTAAACGGAGGCGGTCCGGTTGAGCAGTACTTC.

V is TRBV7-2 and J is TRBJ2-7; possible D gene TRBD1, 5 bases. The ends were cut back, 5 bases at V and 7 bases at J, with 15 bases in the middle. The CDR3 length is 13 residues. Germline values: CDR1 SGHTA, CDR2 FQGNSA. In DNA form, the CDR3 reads TGTGCCAGCAGCGTAATAGGGGAAGGGGAGCAGTACTTC. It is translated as CASSVIGEGEQYF.

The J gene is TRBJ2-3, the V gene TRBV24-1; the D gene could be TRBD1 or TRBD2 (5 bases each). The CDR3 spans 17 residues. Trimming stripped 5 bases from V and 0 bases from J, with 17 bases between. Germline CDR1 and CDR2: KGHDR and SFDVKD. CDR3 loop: CATSGPGTTPSTDTQYF. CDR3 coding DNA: TGTGCCACCAGTGGCCCCGGGACGACCCCAAGCACAGATACGCAGTATTTT.

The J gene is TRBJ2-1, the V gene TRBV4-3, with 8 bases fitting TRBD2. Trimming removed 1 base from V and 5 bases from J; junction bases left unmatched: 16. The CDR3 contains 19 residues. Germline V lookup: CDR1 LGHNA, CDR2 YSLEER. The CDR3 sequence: CASSQGEVYRGGPHNEQFF. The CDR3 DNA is TGCGCCAGCAGCCAAGGGGAGGTCTACCGCGGGGGGCCCCACAATGAGCAGTTCTTC.

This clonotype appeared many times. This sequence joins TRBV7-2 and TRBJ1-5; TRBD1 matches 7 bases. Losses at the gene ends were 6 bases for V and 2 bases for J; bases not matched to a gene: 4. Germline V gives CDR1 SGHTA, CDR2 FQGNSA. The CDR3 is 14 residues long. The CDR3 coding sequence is TGTGCCAGCAGTCTCGGGACAGGCAATCAGCCCCAGCATTTT. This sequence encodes CASSLGTGNQPQHF.

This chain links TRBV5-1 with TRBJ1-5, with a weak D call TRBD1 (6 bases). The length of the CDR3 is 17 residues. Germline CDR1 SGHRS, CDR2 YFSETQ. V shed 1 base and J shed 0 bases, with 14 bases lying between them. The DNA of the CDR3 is TGCGCCAGCAGCTTGAGGGCGCACAGGGTTAGCAATCAGCCCCAGCATTTT. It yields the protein CASSLRAHRVSNQPQHF. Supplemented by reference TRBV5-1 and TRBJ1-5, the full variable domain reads KAGVTQTPRYLIKTRGQQVTLSCSPISGHRSVSWYQQTPGQGLQFLFEYFSETQRNKGNFPGRFSGRQFSNSRSEMNVSTLELGDSALYLCASSLRAHRVSNQPQHFGDGTRLSIL.

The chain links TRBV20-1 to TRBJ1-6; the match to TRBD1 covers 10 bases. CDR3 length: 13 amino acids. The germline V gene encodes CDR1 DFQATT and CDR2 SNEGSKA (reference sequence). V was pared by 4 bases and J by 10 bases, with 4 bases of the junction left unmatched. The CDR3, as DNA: TGCAGTGCTACTTCGGGACAGGGGTCACCCCTCCACTTT. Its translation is CSATSGQGSPLHF.

This CDR3 reads CATSDRLPGQTDTQYF. CDR3 DNA sequence: TGTGCCACCAGTGACCGCCTGCCGGGACAGACAGATACGCAGTATTTT. V gene TRBV24-1 combines with J gene TRBJ2-3, with 7 positions matching TRBD1. V gave up 4 bases and J gave up 3 bases; unmatched junction bases: 9. Germline CDR1 reads KGHDR; CDR2 reads SFDVKD. The CDR3 consists of 16 residues.

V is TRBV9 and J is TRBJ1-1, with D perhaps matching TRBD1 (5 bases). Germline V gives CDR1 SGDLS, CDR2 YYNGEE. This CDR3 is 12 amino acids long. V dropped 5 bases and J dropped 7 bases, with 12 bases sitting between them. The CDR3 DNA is TGTGCCAGCAGTTCGGGGGGACGTGAAGCTTTCTTT. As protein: CASSSGGREAFF. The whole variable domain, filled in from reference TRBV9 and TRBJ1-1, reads DSGVTQTPKHLITATGQRVTLRCSPRSGDLSVYWYQQSLDQGLQFLIQYYNGEERAKGNILERFSAQQFPDLHSELNLSSLELGDSALYFCASSSGGREAFFGQGTRLTVV.

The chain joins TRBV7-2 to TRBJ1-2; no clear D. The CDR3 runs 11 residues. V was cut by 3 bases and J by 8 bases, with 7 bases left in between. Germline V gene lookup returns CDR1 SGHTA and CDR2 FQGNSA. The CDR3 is CASSFKFGYTF. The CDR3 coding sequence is TGTGCCAGCAGCTTCAAATTCGGCTACACCTTC. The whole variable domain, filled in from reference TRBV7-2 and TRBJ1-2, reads GAGVSQSPSNKVTEKGKDVELRCDPISGHTALYWYRQSLGQGLEFLIYFQGNSAPDKSGLPSDRFSAERTGGSVSTLTIQRTQQEDSAVYLCASSFKFGYTFGSGTRLTVV.

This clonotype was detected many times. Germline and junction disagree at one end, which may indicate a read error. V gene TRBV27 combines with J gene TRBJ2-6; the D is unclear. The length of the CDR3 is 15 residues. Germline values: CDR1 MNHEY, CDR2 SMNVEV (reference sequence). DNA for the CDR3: TGCGCCAGCAGCTCTCCTGGATCTGGGGCCAACGTCCTGACTTTC. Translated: CASSSPGSGANVLTF.

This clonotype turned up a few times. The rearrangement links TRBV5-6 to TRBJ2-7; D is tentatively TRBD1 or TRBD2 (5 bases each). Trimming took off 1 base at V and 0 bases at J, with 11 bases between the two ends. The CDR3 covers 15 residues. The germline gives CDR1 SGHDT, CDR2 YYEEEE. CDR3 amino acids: CASSLTREYSYEQYF. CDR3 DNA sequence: TGTGCCAGCAGCTTGACCAGGGAGTACTCCTACGAGCAGTACTTC.

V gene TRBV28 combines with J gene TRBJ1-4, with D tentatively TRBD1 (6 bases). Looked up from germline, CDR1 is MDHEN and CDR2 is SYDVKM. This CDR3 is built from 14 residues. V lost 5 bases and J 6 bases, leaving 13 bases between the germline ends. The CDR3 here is CASSPQQGDEKLFF. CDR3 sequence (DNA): TGTGCCAGCAGTCCCCAACAGGGTGATGAAAAACTGTTTTTT.

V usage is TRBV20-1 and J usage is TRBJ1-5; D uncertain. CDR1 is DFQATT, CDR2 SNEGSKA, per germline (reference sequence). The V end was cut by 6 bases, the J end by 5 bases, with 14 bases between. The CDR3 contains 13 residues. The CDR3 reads CSAAVTSDQPQHF. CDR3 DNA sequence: TGCAGTGCAGCGGTGACCAGCGATCAGCCCCAGCATTTT.

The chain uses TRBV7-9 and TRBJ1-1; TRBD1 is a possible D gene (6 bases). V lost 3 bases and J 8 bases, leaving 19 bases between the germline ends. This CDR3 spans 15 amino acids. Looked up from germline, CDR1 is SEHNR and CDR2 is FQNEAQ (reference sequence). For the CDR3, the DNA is TGTGCCAGCAGCTTGACAACAGGGTCGCACGGGGAAGCTTTCTTT. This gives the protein CASSLTTGSHGEAFF. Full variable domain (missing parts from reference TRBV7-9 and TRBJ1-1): DTGVSQNPRHKITKRGQNVTFRCDPISEHNRLYWYRQTLGQGPEFLTYFQNEAQLEKSRLLSDRFSAERPKGSFSTLEIQRTEQGDSAMYLCASSLTTGSHGEAFFGQGTRLTVV.

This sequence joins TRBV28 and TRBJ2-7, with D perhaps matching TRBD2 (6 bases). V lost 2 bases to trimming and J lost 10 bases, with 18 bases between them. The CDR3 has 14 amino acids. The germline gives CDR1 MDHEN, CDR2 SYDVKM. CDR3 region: CASSLNSPGEIQYF. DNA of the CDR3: TGTGCCAGCAGTTTAAACTCCCCGGGGGAGATCCAGTACTTC.

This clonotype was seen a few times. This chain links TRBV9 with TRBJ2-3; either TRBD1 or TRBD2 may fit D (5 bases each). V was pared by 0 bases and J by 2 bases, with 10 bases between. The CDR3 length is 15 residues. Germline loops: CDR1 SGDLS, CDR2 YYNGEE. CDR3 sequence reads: CASSVVGDPTDTQYF. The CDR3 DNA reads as TGTGCCAGCAGCGTAGTGGGGGACCCCACAGATACGCAGTATTTT.

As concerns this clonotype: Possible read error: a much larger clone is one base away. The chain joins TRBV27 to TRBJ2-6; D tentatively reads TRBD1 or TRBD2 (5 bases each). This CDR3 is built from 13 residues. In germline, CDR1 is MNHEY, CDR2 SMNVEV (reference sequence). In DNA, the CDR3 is TGTGCCAGCAGTTTTACCGGGGCCAGCGTCCTGACTTTC. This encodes CASSFTGASVLTF. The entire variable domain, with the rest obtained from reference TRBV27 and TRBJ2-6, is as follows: EAQVTQNPRYLITVTGKKLTVTCSQNMNHEYMSWYRQDPGLGLRQIYYSMNVEVTDKGDVPEGYKVSRKEKRNFPLILESPSPNQTSLYFCASSFTGASVLTFGAGSRLTVL.

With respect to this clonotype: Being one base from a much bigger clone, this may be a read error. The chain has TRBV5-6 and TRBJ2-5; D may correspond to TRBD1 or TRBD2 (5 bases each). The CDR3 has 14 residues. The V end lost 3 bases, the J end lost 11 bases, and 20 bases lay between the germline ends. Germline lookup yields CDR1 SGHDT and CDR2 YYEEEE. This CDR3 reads CASSSPGGSNEQYF. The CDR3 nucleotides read TGTGCCAGCAGCTCTCCTGGGGGTTCCAATGAGCAGTACTTC.